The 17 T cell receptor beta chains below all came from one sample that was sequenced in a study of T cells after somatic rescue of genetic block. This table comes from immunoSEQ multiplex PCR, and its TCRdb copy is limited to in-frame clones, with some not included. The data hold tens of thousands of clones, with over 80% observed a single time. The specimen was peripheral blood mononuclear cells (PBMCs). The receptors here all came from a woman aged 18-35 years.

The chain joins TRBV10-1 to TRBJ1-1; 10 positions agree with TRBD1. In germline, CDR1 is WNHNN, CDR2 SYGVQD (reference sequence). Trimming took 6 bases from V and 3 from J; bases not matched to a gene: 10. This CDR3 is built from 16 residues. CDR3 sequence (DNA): TGCGCCAGCAGATTGACAGGGGGCGATGGACACACTGAAGCTTTCTTT. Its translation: CASRLTGGDGHTEAFF.

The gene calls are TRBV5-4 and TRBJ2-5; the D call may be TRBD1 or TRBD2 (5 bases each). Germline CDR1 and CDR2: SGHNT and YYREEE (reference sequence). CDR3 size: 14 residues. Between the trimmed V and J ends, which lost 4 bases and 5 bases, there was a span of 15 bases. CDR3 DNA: TGTGCCAGCAGCCCGGTGGGGACGGGGGAGACCCAGTACTTC. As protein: CASSPVGTGETQYF.

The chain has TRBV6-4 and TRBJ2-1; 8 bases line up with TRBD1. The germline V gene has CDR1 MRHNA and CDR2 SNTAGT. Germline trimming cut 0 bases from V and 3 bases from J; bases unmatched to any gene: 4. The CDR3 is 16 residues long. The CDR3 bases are TGTGCCAGCAGTGACTCGATGACAGGGGACTACAATGAGCAGTTCTTC. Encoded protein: CASSDSMTGDYNEQFF.

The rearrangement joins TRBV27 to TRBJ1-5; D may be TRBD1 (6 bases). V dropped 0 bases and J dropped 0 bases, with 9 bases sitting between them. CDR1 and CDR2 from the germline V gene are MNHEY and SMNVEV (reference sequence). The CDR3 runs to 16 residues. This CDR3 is CASSLSPGASNQPQHF. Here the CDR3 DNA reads TGTGCCAGCAGTTTATCACCGGGGGCTAGCAATCAGCCCCAGCATTTT.

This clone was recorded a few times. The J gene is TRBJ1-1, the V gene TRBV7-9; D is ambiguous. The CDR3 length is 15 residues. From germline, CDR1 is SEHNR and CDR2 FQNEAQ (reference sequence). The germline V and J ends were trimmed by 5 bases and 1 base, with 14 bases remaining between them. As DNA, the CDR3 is TGTGCCAGCAGCCCTGGGAGTCGGGGGAACACTGAAGCTTTCTTT. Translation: CASSPGSRGNTEAFF.

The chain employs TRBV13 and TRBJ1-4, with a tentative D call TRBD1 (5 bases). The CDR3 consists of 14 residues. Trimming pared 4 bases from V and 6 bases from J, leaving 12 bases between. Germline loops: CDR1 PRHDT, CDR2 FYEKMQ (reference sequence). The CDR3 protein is CASSSEPQDEKLFF. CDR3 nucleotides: TGTGCCAGCAGCTCCGAACCACAGGATGAAAAACTGTTTTTT.

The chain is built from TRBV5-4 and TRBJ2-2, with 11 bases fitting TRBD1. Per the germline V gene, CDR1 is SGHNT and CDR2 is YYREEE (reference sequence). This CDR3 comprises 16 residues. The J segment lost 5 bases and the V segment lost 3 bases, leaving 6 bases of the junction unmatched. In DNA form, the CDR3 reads TGTGCCAGCAGCTCCGGGACAGGGGGTCGGACCGGGGAGCTGTTTTTT. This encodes CASSSGTGGRTGELFF. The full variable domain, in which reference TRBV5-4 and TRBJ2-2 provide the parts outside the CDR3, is ETGVTQSPTHLIKTRGQQVTLRCSSQSGHNTVSWYQQALGQGPQFIFQYYREEENGRGNFPPRFSGLQFPNYSSELNVNALELDDSALYLCASSSGTGGRTGELFFGEGSRLTVL.

The DNA for the CDR3 is TGCAGCGTTTCAGGGACATTTGAAGCTTTCTTT. Its translation is CSVSGTFEAFF. The chain combines TRBV29-1 with TRBJ1-1, with a weak D call TRBD1 (6 bases). Trimming cost V 5 bases and J 7 bases, with 11 bases left between them. This CDR3 contains 11 residues. Germline V lookup: CDR1 SQVTM, CDR2 ANQGSEA.

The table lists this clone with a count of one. CDR3 nucleotides: TGTGCCAGCACCACAACGAGGGGGCTTCTTAGCTCTGGAAACACCATATATTTT. Translation gives CASTTTRGLLSSGNTIYF. The rearrangement joins TRBV2 to TRBJ1-3, with 7 bases that match TRBD1. Looked up from germline, CDR1 is SNHLY and CDR2 is FYNNEI. The CDR3 totals 18 residues. V shed 7 bases, J shed 0 bases, and the junction held 15 bases outside the gene matches.

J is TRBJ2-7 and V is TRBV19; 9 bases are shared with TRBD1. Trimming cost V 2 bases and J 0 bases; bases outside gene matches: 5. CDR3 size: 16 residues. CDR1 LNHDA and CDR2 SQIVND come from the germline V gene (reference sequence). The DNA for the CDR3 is TGTGCCAGTAGTATAATGGGACAGGGATCCTCCTACGAGCAGTACTTC. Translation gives CASSIMGQGSSYEQYF.

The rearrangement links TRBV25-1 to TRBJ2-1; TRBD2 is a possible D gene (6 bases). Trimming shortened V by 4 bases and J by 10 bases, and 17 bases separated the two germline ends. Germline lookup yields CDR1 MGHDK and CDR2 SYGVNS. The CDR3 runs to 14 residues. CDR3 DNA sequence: TGTGCCAGCAGTGGGTGGGAGGTCCCGTTGGAGCAGTTCTTC. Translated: CASSGWEVPLEQFF.

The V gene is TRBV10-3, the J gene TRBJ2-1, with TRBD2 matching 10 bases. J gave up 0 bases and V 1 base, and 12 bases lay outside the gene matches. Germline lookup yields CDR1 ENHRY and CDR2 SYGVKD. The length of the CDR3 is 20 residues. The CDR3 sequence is CAISEYRTSGGTSSYNEQFF. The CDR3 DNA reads TGTGCCATCAGTGAGTATCGGACTAGCGGAGGGACGAGCTCCTACAATGAGCAGTTCTTC.

Here the CDR3 reads CASSSLGEMNTEAFF. The CDR3 DNA follows: TGTGCCAGCAGCTCCTTAGGCGAGATGAACACTGAAGCTTTCTTT. The J gene is TRBJ1-1, the V gene TRBV7-4; D uncertain. V lost 4 bases to trimming and J lost 0 bases, with 12 bases between them. Germline CDR1 SGHVT, CDR2 SQSDAQ. The CDR3 sequence is 15 residues long.

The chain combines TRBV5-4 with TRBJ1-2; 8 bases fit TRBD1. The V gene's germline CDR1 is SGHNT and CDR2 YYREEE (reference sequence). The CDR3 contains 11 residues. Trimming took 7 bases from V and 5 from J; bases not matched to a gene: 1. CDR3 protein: CASGDRYGYTF. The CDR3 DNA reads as TGTGCCAGCGGGGACAGGTATGGCTACACCTTC.

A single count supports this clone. This CDR3 reads CASSYPTSGRGGELFF. The CDR3 DNA reads as TGTGCCAGCAGCTATCCGACTAGCGGGAGAGGCGGGGAGCTGTTTTTT. This chain joins TRBV7-9 and TRBJ2-2, with 12 bases identical to TRBD2. Germline CDR1 is SEHNR and CDR2 is FQNEAQ (reference sequence). The V gene end was trimmed by 4 bases and the J gene end by 7 bases; junction bases not matched to a gene: 7. The CDR3 runs to 16 residues.

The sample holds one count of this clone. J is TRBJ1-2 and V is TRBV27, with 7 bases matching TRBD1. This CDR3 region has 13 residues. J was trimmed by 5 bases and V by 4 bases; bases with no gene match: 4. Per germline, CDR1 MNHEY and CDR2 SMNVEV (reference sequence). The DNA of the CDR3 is TGTGCCAGCAGTTCGGGACAGCCATATGGCTACACCTTC. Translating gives CASSSGQPYGYTF.

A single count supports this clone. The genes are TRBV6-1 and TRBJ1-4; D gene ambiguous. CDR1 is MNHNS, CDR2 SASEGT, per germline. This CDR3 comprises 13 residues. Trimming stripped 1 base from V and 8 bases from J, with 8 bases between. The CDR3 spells CASSEDPAEKLFF. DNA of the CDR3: TGTGCCAGCAGTGAAGACCCTGCGGAAAAACTGTTTTTT.